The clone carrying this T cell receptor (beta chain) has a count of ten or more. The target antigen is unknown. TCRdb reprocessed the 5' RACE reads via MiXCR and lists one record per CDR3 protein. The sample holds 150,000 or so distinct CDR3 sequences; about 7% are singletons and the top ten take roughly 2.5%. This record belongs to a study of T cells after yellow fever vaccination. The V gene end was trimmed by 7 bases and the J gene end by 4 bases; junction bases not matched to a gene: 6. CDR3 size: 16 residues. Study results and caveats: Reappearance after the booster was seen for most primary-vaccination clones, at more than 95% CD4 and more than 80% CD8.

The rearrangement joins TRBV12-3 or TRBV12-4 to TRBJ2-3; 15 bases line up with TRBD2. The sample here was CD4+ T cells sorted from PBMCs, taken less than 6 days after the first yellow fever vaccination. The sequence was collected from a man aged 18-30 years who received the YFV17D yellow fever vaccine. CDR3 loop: CASTLGLAGGSDTQYF. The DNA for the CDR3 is TGTGCCAGCACCCTGGGACTAGCGGGGGGTTCAGATACGCAGTATTTT.